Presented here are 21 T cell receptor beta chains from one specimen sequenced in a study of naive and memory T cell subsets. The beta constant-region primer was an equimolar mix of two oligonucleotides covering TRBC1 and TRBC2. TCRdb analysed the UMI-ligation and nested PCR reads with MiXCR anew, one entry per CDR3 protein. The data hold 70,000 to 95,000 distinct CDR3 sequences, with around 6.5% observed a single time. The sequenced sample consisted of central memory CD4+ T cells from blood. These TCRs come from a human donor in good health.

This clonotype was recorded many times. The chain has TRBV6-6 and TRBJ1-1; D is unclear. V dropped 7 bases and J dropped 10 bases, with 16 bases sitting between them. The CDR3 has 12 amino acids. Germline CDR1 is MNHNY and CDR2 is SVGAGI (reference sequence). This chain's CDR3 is CASTSGGRSAFF. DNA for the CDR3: TGTGCCAGCACCAGCGGCGGTCGTTCAGCTTTCTTT.

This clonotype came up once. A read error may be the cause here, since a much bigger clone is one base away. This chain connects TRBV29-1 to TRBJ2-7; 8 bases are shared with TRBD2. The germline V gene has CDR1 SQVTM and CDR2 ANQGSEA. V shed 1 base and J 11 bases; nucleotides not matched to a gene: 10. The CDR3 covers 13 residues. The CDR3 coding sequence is TGCAGCGTTGAAGGAGCGCGGGAGGCCCGAAAGTACTTC. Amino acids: CSVEGAREARKYF.

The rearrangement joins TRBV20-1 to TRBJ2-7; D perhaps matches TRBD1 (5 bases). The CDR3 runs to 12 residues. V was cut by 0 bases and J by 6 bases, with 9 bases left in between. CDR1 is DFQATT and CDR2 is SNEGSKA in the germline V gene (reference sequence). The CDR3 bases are TGCAGTGCTAGAGACTCAGGGTTCGAGCAGTACTTC. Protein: CSARDSGFEQYF.

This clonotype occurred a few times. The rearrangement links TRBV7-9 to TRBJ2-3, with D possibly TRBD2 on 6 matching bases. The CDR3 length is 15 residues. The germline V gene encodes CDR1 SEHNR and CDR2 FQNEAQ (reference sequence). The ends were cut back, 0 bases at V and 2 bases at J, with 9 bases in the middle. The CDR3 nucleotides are TGTGCCAGCAGCTTAGCCGGGACTGACACAGATACGCAGTATTTT. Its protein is CASSLAGTDTDTQYF.

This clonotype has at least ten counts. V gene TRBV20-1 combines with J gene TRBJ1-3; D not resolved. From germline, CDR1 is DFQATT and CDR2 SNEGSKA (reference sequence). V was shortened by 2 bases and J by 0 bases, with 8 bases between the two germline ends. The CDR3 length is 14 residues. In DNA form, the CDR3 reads TGCAGTGCTAGAAGCCCAGACTCTGGAAACACCATATATTTT. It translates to CSARSPDSGNTIYF.

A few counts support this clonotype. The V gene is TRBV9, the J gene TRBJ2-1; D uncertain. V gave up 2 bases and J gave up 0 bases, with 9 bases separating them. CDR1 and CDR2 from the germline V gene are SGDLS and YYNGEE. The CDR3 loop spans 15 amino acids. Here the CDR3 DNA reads TGTGCCAGCAGCGTGGGTAAAAGCTCCTACAATGAGCAGTTCTTC. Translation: CASSVGKSSYNEQFF.

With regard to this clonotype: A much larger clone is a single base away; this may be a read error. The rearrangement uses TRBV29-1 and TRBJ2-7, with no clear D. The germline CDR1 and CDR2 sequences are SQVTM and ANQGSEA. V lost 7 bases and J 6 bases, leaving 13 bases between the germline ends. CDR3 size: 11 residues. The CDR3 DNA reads TGCAGCGGCCCGGGCGGAAGCGAGCAGTACTTC. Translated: CSGPGGSEQYF.

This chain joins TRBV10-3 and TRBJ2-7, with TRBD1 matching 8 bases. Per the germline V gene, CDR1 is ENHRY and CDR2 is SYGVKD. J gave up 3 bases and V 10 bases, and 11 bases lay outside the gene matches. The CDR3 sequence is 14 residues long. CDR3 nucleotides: TGTGCCACCTCCACCGGGACAGGTATCTACGAGCAGTACTTC. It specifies CATSTGTGIYEQYF.

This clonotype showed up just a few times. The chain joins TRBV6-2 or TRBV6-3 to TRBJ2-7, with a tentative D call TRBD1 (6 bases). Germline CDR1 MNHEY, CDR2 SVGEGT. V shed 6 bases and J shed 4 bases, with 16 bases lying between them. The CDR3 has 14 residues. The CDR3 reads CASRYGSRGYEQYF. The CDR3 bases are TGTGCCAGCAGGTACGGGTCCAGGGGTTACGAGCAGTACTTC.

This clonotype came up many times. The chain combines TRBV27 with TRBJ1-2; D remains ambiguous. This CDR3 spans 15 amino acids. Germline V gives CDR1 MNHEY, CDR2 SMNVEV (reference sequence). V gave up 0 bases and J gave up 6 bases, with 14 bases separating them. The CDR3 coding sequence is TGTGCCAGCAGTTTATCGAACCAAAGGCGGAATGGCTACACCTTC. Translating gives CASSLSNQRRNGYTF.

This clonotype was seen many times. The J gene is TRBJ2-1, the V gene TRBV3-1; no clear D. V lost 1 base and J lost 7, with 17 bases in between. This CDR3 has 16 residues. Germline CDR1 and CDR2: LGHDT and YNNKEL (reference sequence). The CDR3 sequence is CASSQGRVAGKNEQFF. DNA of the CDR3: TGTGCCAGCAGCCAAGGAAGGGTAGCAGGAAAGAATGAGCAGTTCTTC.

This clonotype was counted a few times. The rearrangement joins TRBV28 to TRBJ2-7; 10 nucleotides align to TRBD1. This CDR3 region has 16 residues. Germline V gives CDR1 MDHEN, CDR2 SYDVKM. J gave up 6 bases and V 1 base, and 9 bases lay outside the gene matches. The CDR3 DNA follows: TGTGCCAGCAGTTTATCTTTGGGACAGGGGTCGATCGAGCAGTACTTC. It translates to CASSLSLGQGSIEQYF.

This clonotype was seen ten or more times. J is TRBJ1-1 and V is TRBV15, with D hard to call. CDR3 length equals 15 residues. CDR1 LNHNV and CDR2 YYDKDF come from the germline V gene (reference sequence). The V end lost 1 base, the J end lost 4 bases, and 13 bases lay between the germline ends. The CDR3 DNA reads TGTGCCACCAGCAGAGTCGGCACCCCAGGCACTGAAGCTTTCTTT. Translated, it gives CATSRVGTPGTEAFF.

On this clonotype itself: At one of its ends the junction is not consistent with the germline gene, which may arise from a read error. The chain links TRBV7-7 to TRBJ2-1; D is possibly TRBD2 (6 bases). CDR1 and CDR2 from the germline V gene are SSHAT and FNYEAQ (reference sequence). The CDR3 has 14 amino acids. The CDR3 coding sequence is TGTGCTAGCAGCTTAGCGGAGTCGGTCAATGAGCAGTTCTTC. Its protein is CASSLAESVNEQFF.

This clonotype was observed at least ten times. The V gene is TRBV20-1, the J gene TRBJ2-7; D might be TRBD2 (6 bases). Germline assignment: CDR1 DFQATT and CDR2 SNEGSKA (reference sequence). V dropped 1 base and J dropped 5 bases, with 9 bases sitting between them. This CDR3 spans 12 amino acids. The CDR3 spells CSARAGENEQYF. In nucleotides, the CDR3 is TGCAGTGCTAGAGCGGGGGAGAACGAGCAGTACTTC.

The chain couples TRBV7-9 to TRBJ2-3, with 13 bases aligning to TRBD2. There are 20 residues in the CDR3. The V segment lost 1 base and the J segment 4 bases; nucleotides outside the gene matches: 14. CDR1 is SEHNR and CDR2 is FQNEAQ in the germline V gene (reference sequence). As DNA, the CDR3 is TGTGCCAGCAGCTTAGGAGAGTGGTGGACTAGCGGGAGAGGCCCAGATACGCAGTATTTT. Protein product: CASSLGEWWTSGRGPDTQYF.

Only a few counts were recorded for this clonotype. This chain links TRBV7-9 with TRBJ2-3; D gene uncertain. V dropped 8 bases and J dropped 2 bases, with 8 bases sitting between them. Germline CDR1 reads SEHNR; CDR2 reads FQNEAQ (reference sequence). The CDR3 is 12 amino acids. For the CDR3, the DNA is TGTGCCAGCCTAGGTAACACAGATACGCAGTATTTT. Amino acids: CASLGNTDTQYF.

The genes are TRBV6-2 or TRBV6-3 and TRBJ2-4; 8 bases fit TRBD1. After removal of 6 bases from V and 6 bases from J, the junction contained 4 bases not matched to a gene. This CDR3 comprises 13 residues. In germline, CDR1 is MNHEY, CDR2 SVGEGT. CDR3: CASSRGQGNIQYF. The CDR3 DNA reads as TGTGCCAGCAGCCGCGGACAGGGAAACATTCAGTACTTC.

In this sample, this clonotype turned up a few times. The CDR3 spells CASSVVPGRRTGELFF. CDR3 DNA sequence: TGTGCCAGCAGCGTAGTCCCCGGGCGACGCACCGGGGAGCTGTTTTTT. The chain links TRBV9 to TRBJ2-2; the D is unclear. Germline lookup yields CDR1 SGDLS and CDR2 YYNGEE. This CDR3 has 16 residues. The V end was cut by 0 bases, the J end by 4 bases, with 13 bases between.

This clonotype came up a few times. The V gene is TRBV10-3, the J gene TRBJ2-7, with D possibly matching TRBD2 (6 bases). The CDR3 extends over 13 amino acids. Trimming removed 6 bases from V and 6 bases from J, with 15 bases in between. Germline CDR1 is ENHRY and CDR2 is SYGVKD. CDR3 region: CAISPGTPFEQYF. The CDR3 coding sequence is TGTGCCATCAGCCCCGGGACTCCCTTCGAGCAGTACTTC.

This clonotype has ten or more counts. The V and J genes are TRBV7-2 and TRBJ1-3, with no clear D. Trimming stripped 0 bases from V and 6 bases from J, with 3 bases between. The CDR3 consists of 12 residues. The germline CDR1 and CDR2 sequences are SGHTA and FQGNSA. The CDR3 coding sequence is TGTGCCAGCAGCTTAGCGACAAACACCATATATTTT. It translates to CASSLATNTIYF.